Each of the 26 T cell receptor beta chains below was sequenced from the same sample in a study. TCRdb reprocessed the 5' RACE reads via MiXCR and lists one record per CDR3 protein. The repertoire holds fewer than 40,000 distinct CDR3 sequences, roughly a quarter seen once, with around 4.5% in the top ten. What was sequenced was memory CD4+ T cells sorted from blood. Indicated subset: memory CD4+ T cells, CD4+CD45RO+CD25-. The receptors come from a female donor with breast cancer.

This clonotype was picked up a small number of times. The J gene is TRBJ2-1, the V gene TRBV27; 8 bases fit TRBD2. The CDR3 sequence is 14 residues long. The V gene's germline CDR1 is MNHEY and CDR2 SMNVEV (reference sequence). V lost 5 bases to trimming and J lost 7 bases; unmatched junction nucleotides: 7. The CDR3 spells CASSISGIHNEQFF. The CDR3 DNA reads as TGTGCCAGCAGTATTAGCGGGATTCATAATGAGCAGTTCTTC.

This clonotype has ten or more counts. The rearrangement links TRBV5-4 to TRBJ2-3; D remains unclear. CDR3 length equals 14 residues. V lost 0 bases to trimming and J lost 5 bases, with 10 bases between them. Germline values: CDR1 SGHNT, CDR2 YYREEE (reference sequence). In DNA, the CDR3 is TGTGCCAGCAGCTTGGAAGGCGGCGAAGATACGCAGTATTTT. Translating it yields CASSLEGGEDTQYF.

For this clonotype: The junction departs from the called germline gene at one end, perhaps through a read error. The V call is TRBV9, the J call TRBJ2-1; D assignment may be TRBD1 or TRBD2 (5 bases each). There are 15 residues in the CDR3. The V gene's germline CDR1 is SGDLS and CDR2 YYNGEE. The CDR3: CAGSGSGTEYNEQFF. The CDR3 DNA follows: TGTGCCGGCAGCGGATCCGGGACGGAATACAATGAGCAGTTCTTC.

This clonotype occurred a few times. The genes are TRBV9 and TRBJ2-1; possibly TRBD2 for D (6 bases). In germline, CDR1 is SGDLS, CDR2 YYNGEE. This CDR3 has 15 residues. With 4 bases removed from V and 5 bases from J, the gap between germline ends came to 16 bases. CDR3 coding DNA: TGTGCCAGCAGCCCCCTGGGGGGAGATAACAATGAGCAGTTCTTC. Protein: CASSPLGGDNNEQFF.

This clonotype was seen at least ten times. The CDR3 sequence: CASRGSKTQYF. The DNA for the CDR3 is TGTGCCAGCAGGGGATCGAAGACCCAGTACTTC. The chain employs TRBV27 and TRBJ2-5; D gene ambiguous. CDR3 size: 11 residues. Germline V gene sequence: CDR1 MNHEY, CDR2 SMNVEV (reference sequence). Deletions cut 6 bases from V and 6 bases from J, with 8 bases between.

This clonotype was detected a few times. This chain uses TRBV27 with TRBJ2-1; the D is unclear. This CDR3 region has 13 residues. The germline V gene has CDR1 MNHEY and CDR2 SMNVEV (reference sequence). The V end lost 5 bases, the J end lost 2 bases, and 7 bases lay between the germline ends. In nucleotides, the CDR3 is TGTGCCAGCAGTAGCCTAGCCTACAATGAGCAGTTCTTC. Translating gives CASSSLAYNEQFF.

This clonotype was observed at least ten times. This sequence joins TRBV12-3 or TRBV12-4 and TRBJ1-5, with TRBD1 matching over 9 bases. V dropped 7 bases and J dropped 4; count of bases not matched to a gene: 8. The CDR3 runs to 15 residues. The CDR3 nucleotides are TGTGCCAGCACCCCGGGGGGACAGGGAAATCAGCCCCAGCATTTT. Protein product: CASTPGGQGNQPQHF.

This clonotype was counted only a few times. In DNA form, the CDR3 reads TGTGCCACCAGTGATAACCGGGACAGGGTTGGCAATCAGCCCCAGCATTTT. Its protein product is CATSDNRDRVGNQPQHF. The chain is built from TRBV24-1 and TRBJ1-5, with TRBD1 matching 9 bases. V trimming: 3 bases; J trimming: 2 bases; junction bases outside the gene matches: 7. Germline CDR1 and CDR2: KGHDR and SFDVKD. CDR3 length: 17 amino acids.

The J gene is TRBJ2-3, the V gene TRBV5-4; TRBD1 or TRBD2 may be the D gene (7 bases each). The CDR3 sequence is 15 residues long. V lost 7 bases and J 0 bases, leaving 15 bases between the germline ends. The V gene's germline CDR1 is SGHNT and CDR2 YYREEE (reference sequence). Written as DNA, the CDR3 is TGTGCCAGCGACCAGGGGGGGGGTAGCACAGATACGCAGTATTTT. Amino acid sequence: CASDQGGGSTDTQYF.

Of note for this clonotype: This likely comes from a read error, as the CDR3 has no conserved phenylalanine or tryptophan at its end. This chain connects TRBV7-9 to TRBJ2-7; D is unresolved. This CDR3 has 12 residues. V was clipped by 5 bases and J by 3 bases, with 8 bases between them. In germline, CDR1 is SEHNR, CDR2 FQNEAQ (reference sequence). The CDR3 here is CASSPLDYEQYL. CDR3 nucleotides: TGTGCCAGCAGCCCACTTGACTACGAGCAGTACCTC.

CDR3 residues: CASSPPGTGGEPQHF. In DNA, the CDR3 is TGTGCCAGCAGCCCGCCCGGGACAGGGGGCGAGCCCCAGCATTTT. V gene TRBV28 combines with J gene TRBJ1-5; TRBD1 aligns across 12 bases. This CDR3 contains 15 residues. Germline lookup yields CDR1 MDHEN and CDR2 SYDVKM. The J segment lost 8 bases and the V segment lost 6 bases, leaving 8 bases of the junction unmatched.

This clonotype turned up a few times. The chain carries TRBV9 and TRBJ1-2, with D possibly TRBD1 on 5 matching bases. V lost 3 bases and J 8 bases, leaving 8 bases between the germline ends. Germline V lookup: CDR1 SGDLS, CDR2 YYNGEE. CDR3 length: 11 amino acids. The CDR3 sequence: CASSGGVGYTF. The DNA of the CDR3 is TGTGCCAGCAGCGGAGGGGTGGGCTACACCTTC.

In its sample, this clonotype was seen a few times. As the CDR3 is not closed by the conserved phenylalanine or tryptophan, this likely results from a read error. V usage is TRBV6-5 and J usage is TRBJ2-1; D could derive from TRBD1 or TRBD2 (6 bases each). Germline CDR1 reads MNHEY; CDR2 reads SVGAGI. The CDR3 runs to 15 residues. V shed 2 bases and J shed 7 bases, with 15 bases lying between them. The CDR3 DNA follows: TGTGCCAGCAGTTACGGGACGGGGGCTGGTAATGAGCAGTTCGTC. It translates to CASSYGTGAGNEQFV.

This clonotype has a handful of counts. The genes are TRBV9 and TRBJ2-3; the D gene is possibly TRBD2 (6 bases). CDR3 length equals 14 residues. Germline V gives CDR1 SGDLS, CDR2 YYNGEE. Trimming took off 4 bases at V and 3 bases at J, with 12 bases between the two ends. The CDR3 region has the DNA TGTGCCAGCAGCTCAGGACGGGGGACAGATACGCAGTATTTT. Protein: CASSSGRGTDTQYF.

Only a few counts were recorded for this clonotype. This rearrangement joins TRBV9 to TRBJ2-2; D gene ambiguous. Trimming cost V 4 bases and J 1 base, with 5 bases left between them. The CDR3 runs 13 residues. Germline loops: CDR1 SGDLS, CDR2 YYNGEE. CDR3 coding DNA: TGTGCCAGCAGCACGGGGAACACCGGGGAGCTGTTTTTT. Its translation is CASSTGNTGELFF. The entire variable domain, with the rest obtained from reference TRBV9 and TRBJ2-2, is as follows: DSGVTQTPKHLITATGQRVTLRCSPRSGDLSVYWYQQSLDQGLQFLIQYYNGEERAKGNILERFSAQQFPDLHSELNLSSLELGDSALYFCASSTGNTGELFFGEGSRLTVL.

The chain carries TRBV12-3 or TRBV12-4 and TRBJ1-2, with TRBD1 as a possible D gene (5 bases). Trimming took 5 bases from V and 2 from J, leaving 9 bases between them. This CDR3 is built from 13 residues. CDR3 nucleotide sequence: TGTGCCAGCAGTCCGACAGCAAACTATGGCTACACCTTC. This codes for CASSPTANYGYTF.

On this clonotype itself: A junction boundary mismatches the germline segment, possibly from a read error. The chain employs TRBV29-1 and TRBJ2-3, with TRBD2 identical over 14 bases. The CDR3 has 14 residues. The germline V gene has CDR1 SQVTM and CDR2 ANQGSEA. The CDR3 DNA is TGCGGCGTAGGACTAGCGGGAGGCCCAGATACGCAGTATTTT. This gives the protein CGVGLAGGPDTQYF.

Notes on this clonotype: This CDR3 is missing its conserved last phenylalanine or tryptophan, likely due to a read error. This sequence joins TRBV2 and TRBJ1-1; D is perhaps TRBD1 (6 bases). Deletions cut 9 bases from V and 3 bases from J, with 11 bases between. Germline V gene data show CDR1 as SNHLY and CDR2 as FYNNEI. The CDR3 has 12 residues. CDR3 in amino acids: CASKTGYTEAFI. In DNA, the CDR3 is TGTGCCAGTAAGACAGGATACACTGAAGCTTTCATT.

This clonotype was seen repeatedly, ten times or more. The CDR3 DNA reads as TGTGCCAGCTCACCAACCCCGCCATCCTACAATGAGCAGTTCTTC. The encoded protein is CASSPTPPSYNEQFF. The chain joins TRBV18 to TRBJ2-1; no firm D call. V lost 2 bases, J lost 1 base, and 9 bases lay in between. The CDR3 covers 15 residues. Per the germline V gene, CDR1 is KGHSH and CDR2 is LQKENI.

This clonotype came up many times. This chain joins TRBV9 and TRBJ2-2; 12 bases line up with TRBD1. V shed 0 bases and J 6 bases; nucleotides not matched to a gene: 6. Germline values: CDR1 SGDLS, CDR2 YYNGEE. The CDR3 has 17 residues. The CDR3 protein is CASSVADRDRGPGELFF. The CDR3 DNA follows: TGTGCCAGCAGCGTAGCCGACCGGGACAGGGGGCCCGGGGAGCTGTTTTTT.

Of note for this clonotype: This sequence may be a read error, since a much larger clone differs from it by one base. The chain joins TRBV6-2 or TRBV6-3 to TRBJ1-5; 9 bases agree with TRBD1. Per germline, CDR1 MNHEY and CDR2 SVGEGT. The CDR3 is 14 amino acids. For the CDR3, the DNA is TGTGCCAGCAGTAAATGGACAGGGGATCAGCCCCAGCGTTTT. This encodes CASSKWTGDQPQRF.

This clonotype was counted many times. The V call is TRBV4-2, the J call TRBJ2-7; 12 nucleotides align to TRBD2. V trimming: 3 bases; J trimming: 3 bases; junction bases outside the gene matches: 0. This CDR3 is 14 amino acids long. Per germline, CDR1 LGHNA and CDR2 YNFKEQ. As DNA, the CDR3 is TGTGCCAGCAGCCAGACTAGCGGGAGCTACGAGCAGTACTTC. The encoded protein is CASSQTSGSYEQYF.

V is TRBV7-3 and J is TRBJ1-1; TRBD1 aligns across 7 bases. The CDR3 extends over 14 amino acids. The J segment lost 1 base and the V segment lost 4 bases, leaving 3 bases of the junction unmatched. Germline V gene data show CDR1 as SGHTA and CDR2 as FQGTGA. Here the CDR3 DNA reads TGTGCCAGCAGCTCCGACAGGGAGAACACTGAAGCTTTCTTT. It codes for CASSSDRENTEAFF.

This clonotype ranks as medium-sized. V and J are TRBV6-5 and TRBJ2-7, with 8 bases identical to TRBD1. CDR3 length: 15 residues. The junction had 5 bases not matched to a gene; V was cut back by 4 bases and J by 0 bases. The germline V gene has CDR1 MNHEY and CDR2 SVGAGI. CDR3 nucleotides: TGTGCCAGCAGTTTGGACAGGGTACCCTCCTACGAGCAGTACTTC. This codes for CASSLDRVPSYEQYF.

A few counts support this clonotype. The CDR3 DNA sequence: TGTGCCAGTAGTATTCTGGGGAGCCAAGAGACCCAGTACTTC. The encoded protein is CASSILGSQETQYF. V is TRBV19 and J is TRBJ2-5; perhaps TRBD2 as D (5 bases). The germline V and J ends were trimmed by 3 bases and 1 base, with 9 bases remaining between them. The CDR3 extends over 14 amino acids. The V gene's germline CDR1 is LNHDA and CDR2 SQIVND (reference sequence). Supplemented by reference TRBV19 and TRBJ2-5, the full variable domain reads DGGITQSPKYLFRKEGQNVTLSCEQNLNHDAMYWYRQDPGQGLRLIYYSQIVNDFQKGDIAEGYSVSREKKESFPLTVTSAQKNPTAFYLCASSILGSQETQYFGPGTRLLVL.

This clonotype was seen only a few times. This chain links TRBV12-3 or TRBV12-4 with TRBJ2-7, with D possibly being TRBD1 (6 bases). The CDR3 sequence is 14 residues long. V lost 5 bases, J lost 4 bases, and 15 bases lay in between. The CDR3 DNA reads TGTGCCAGCAGTCGCCAGGGGCTGGGATACGAGCAGTACTTC. It is translated as CASSRQGLGYEQYF.